These 27 T cell receptor beta chains came from one sample sequenced in a study of blood T cell repertoires in COVID-19. Clones were sequenced by immunoSEQ multiplex PCR, and TCRdb holds only the in-frame ones, with some missing. The data contain 97,000 or so clones, around 86% of them seen just once; the ten biggest clones take up 2.5% to 3.5%. The sequencing input was peripheral blood. All receptors come from a man between 50 and 59 years old with active or convalescent COVID-19.

The V and J genes are TRBV2 and TRBJ2-5; D may be TRBD2 (5 bases). Looked up from germline, CDR1 is SNHLY and CDR2 is FYNNEI. V dropped 6 bases and J dropped 1 base, with 9 bases sitting between them. This CDR3 has 13 amino acids. The CDR3 coding sequence is TGTGCCAGCAGAGAGCGGACCCAAGAGACCCAGTACTTC. Its translation is CASRERTQETQYF.

The genes are TRBV6-1 and TRBJ2-1, with 9 nucleotides matching TRBD2. The V and J ends lost 1 base and 8 bases, in that order; junction bases with no gene match: 6. The CDR3 extends over 15 amino acids. Germline lookup yields CDR1 MNHNS and CDR2 SASEGT. CDR3 sequence: CASSEGSGGQDEQFF. CDR3 in DNA: TGTGCCAGCAGTGAAGGGAGCGGGGGGCAGGATGAGCAGTTCTTC.

This clone was seen a few times. The chain employs TRBV10-1 and TRBJ2-7; D remains ambiguous. Germline values: CDR1 WNHNN, CDR2 SYGVQD (reference sequence). This CDR3 has 13 amino acids. Trimming took off 0 bases at V and 3 bases at J, with 6 bases between the two ends. In nucleotides, the CDR3 is TGCGCCAGCAGTGAGTCGTACAGCTACGAGCAGTACTTC. Protein: CASSESYSYEQYF.

This chain connects TRBV18 to TRBJ2-6; 7 positions match TRBD1. CDR3 length: 16 amino acids. Germline CDR1 reads KGHSH; CDR2 reads LQKENI. V dropped 4 bases and J dropped 4; count of bases not matched to a gene: 7. This CDR3 is CASSQNRGGGANVLTF. The CDR3 DNA reads as TGTGCCAGCTCACAAAACAGGGGCGGAGGGGCCAACGTCCTGACTTTC. The variable domain in full, completed from reference TRBV18 and TRBJ2-6, reads NAGVMQNPRHLVRRRGQEARLRCSPMKGHSHVYWYRQLPEEGLKFMVYLQKENIIDESGMPKERFSAEFPKEGPSILRIQQVVRGDSAAYFCASSQNRGGGANVLTFGAGSRLTVL.

The chain carries TRBV10-3 and TRBJ1-2; D may be TRBD1 (6 bases). Trimming removed 6 bases at V and 8 bases at J, with 16 bases between. Germline V lookup: CDR1 ENHRY, CDR2 SYGVKD. The CDR3 length is 13 residues. CDR3 in DNA: TGTGCCATCAGCCAGGACAGAGGGGACGGCTACACCTTC. It is translated as CAISQDRGDGYTF.

This clone was found once. This chain uses TRBV5-1 with TRBJ1-4, with D possibly being TRBD1 (5 bases). Trimming took off 0 bases at V and 7 bases at J, with 13 bases between the two ends. The germline V gene encodes CDR1 SGHRS and CDR2 YFSETQ. CDR3 length equals 15 residues. The CDR3 region has the DNA TGCGCCAGCAGCTTGGATGCAGGGACTGGTGAAAAACTGTTTTTT. It specifies CASSLDAGTGEKLFF. The full variable domain, its missing parts supplied by reference TRBV5-1 and TRBJ1-4, is KAGVTQTPRYLIKTRGQQVTLSCSPISGHRSVSWYQQTPGQGLQFLFEYFSETQRNKGNFPGRFSGRQFSNSRSEMNVSTLELGDSALYLCASSLDAGTGEKLFFGSGTQLSVL.

V gene TRBV16 combines with J gene TRBJ1-2; no definite D call. The germline V gene has CDR1 KGHSY and CDR2 FQNENV. The CDR3 has 13 residues. V was shortened by 4 bases and J by 2 bases, with 8 bases between the two germline ends. DNA of the CDR3: TGTGCCAGCAGCCCCCCCTCGAACTATGGCTACACCTTC. Translated, it gives CASSPPSNYGYTF.

The rearrangement joins TRBV29-1 to TRBJ1-1; the D is unclear. This CDR3 has 13 residues. Germline V CDR1 and CDR2: SQVTM, ANQGSEA. DNA for the CDR3: TGCAGTGGTTCACGGGATGAGGGAGTAGAAGCTTTCTTT. It translates to CSGSRDEGVEAFF. Supplemented by reference TRBV29-1 and TRBJ1-1, the full variable domain reads SAVISQKPSRDICQRGTSLTIQCQVDSQVTMMFWYRQQPGQSLTLIATANQGSEATYESGFVIDKFPISRPNLTFSTLTVSNMSPEDSSIYLCSGSRDEGVEAFFGQGTRLTVV.

This chain uses TRBV24-1 with TRBJ1-4; D is perhaps TRBD1 (6 bases). Trimming took 3 bases from V and 10 from J, leaving 14 bases between them. Looked up from germline, CDR1 is KGHDR and CDR2 is SFDVKD. This CDR3 is built from 14 residues. Here the CDR3 DNA reads TGTGCCACCAGTGATCGACAGGTTGAAGGAAAACTGTTTTTT. Translation: CATSDRQVEGKLFF.

The rearrangement links TRBV2 to TRBJ2-7, with TRBD2 identical over 9 bases. There are 14 residues in the CDR3. CDR1 and CDR2 (germline): SNHLY, FYNNEI. V trimming: 7 bases; J trimming: 2 bases; junction bases outside the gene matches: 6. DNA for the CDR3: TGTGCCAGCACCCCGGGACTAGCCCCCTACGAGCAGTACGTC. It codes for CASTPGLAPYEQYV.

This chain connects TRBV6-5 to TRBJ2-5; 8 bases agree with TRBD1. The J segment lost 4 bases and the V segment lost 6 bases, leaving 7 bases of the junction unmatched. The CDR3 extends over 14 amino acids. Germline V gene lookup returns CDR1 MNHEY and CDR2 SVGAGI. This CDR3 is CASRDRGRSETQYF. In DNA, the CDR3 is TGTGCCAGCAGAGACAGGGGCCGTTCAGAGACCCAGTACTTC.

This chain uses TRBV7-8 with TRBJ1-5; D is perhaps TRBD1 (5 bases). This CDR3 has 19 amino acids. CDR1 is SGHVS and CDR2 is FQNEAQ in the germline V gene. With 4 bases removed from V and 1 base from J, the gap between germline ends came to 23 bases. The CDR3 DNA follows: TGTGCCAGCAGCTACGAGACCCTATCCGCAGGGATCAGCAATCAGCCCCAGCATTTT. It is translated as CASSYETLSAGISNQPQHF.

V and J are TRBV7-8 and TRBJ2-7, with 7 bases matching TRBD1. The CDR3 covers 15 residues. The V segment lost 5 bases and the J segment 3 bases; nucleotides outside the gene matches: 10. Germline CDR1 and CDR2: SGHVS and FQNEAQ. The CDR3 DNA reads as TGTGCCAGCAGCCAAGCCGGGACAGCGAACTACGAGCAGTACGTC. It encodes CASSQAGTANYEQYV.

The gene calls are TRBV6-5 and TRBJ2-3; D is perhaps TRBD2 (6 bases). Deletions cut 5 bases from V and 5 bases from J, with 11 bases between. CDR3 length equals 13 residues. Germline loops: CDR1 MNHEY, CDR2 SVGAGI. CDR3 bases: TGTGCCAGCAGTAGCGGGCGGGGAGATACGCAGTATTTT. Amino acid sequence: CASSSGRGDTQYF.

The chain uses TRBV5-1 and TRBJ1-1; the match to TRBD1 covers 7 bases. The CDR3 spans 15 residues. Germline V lookup: CDR1 SGHRS, CDR2 YFSETQ. Trimming at V came to 5 bases and at J to 0 bases, leaving 7 bases not matched to a gene. The CDR3 region is CASSPGTVLNTEAFF. CDR3 nucleotide sequence: TGCGCCAGCAGTCCCGGGACAGTACTGAACACTGAAGCTTTCTTT.

The CDR3 here is CASSYEGTGVNSPLHF. The CDR3 bases are TGTGCCAGCAGTTACGAAGGGACAGGTGTTAATTCACCCCTCCACTTT. V usage is TRBV6-5 and J usage is TRBJ1-6, with TRBD1 matching 8 bases. Trimming took 2 bases from V and 6 from J; bases not matched to a gene: 6. The CDR3 consists of 16 residues. Per the germline V gene, CDR1 is MNHEY and CDR2 is SVGAGI.

The gene calls are TRBV7-2 and TRBJ1-2, with D uncertain. The CDR3 loop spans 13 amino acids. The V and J ends lost 5 bases and 1 base respectively, with 8 bases between them. The germline V gene has CDR1 SGHTA and CDR2 FQGNSA. The chain's CDR3 is CASSEQINYGYTF. The CDR3 nucleotides read TGTGCCAGCAGCGAACAAATTAACTATGGCTACACCTTC.

The chain recombines TRBV7-7 with TRBJ2-3, with 8 bases matching TRBD1. This CDR3 comprises 15 residues. Germline V CDR1 and CDR2: SSHAT, FNYEAQ (reference sequence). V gave up 1 base and J gave up 0 bases; unmatched junction bases: 0. The CDR3 DNA follows: TGTGCCAGCAGCTTAGGGACAGGGAGCACAGATACGCAGTATTTT. Protein sequence: CASSLGTGSTDTQYF. The full variable domain, in which reference TRBV7-7 and TRBJ2-3 provide the parts outside the CDR3, is GAGVSQSPRYKVTKRGQDVTLRCDPISSHATLYWYQQALGQGPEFLTYFNYEAQPDKSGLPSDRFSAERPEGSISTLTIQRTEQRDSAMYRCASSLGTGSTDTQYFGPGTRLTVL.

This chain connects TRBV20-1 to TRBJ1-2; D remains unclear. The CDR3 has 11 residues. The germline V gene encodes CDR1 DFQATT and CDR2 SNEGSKA (reference sequence). V dropped 4 bases and J dropped 6 bases, with 9 bases sitting between them. CDR3 in amino acids: CSAIRGDGYTF. DNA of the CDR3: TGCAGTGCTATACGGGGAGATGGCTACACCTTC.

The chain links TRBV5-1 to TRBJ2-3; D is uncertain. The CDR3 is 13 residues long. With 0 bases removed from V and 4 bases from J, the gap between germline ends came to 6 bases. Germline CDR1 SGHRS, CDR2 YFSETQ. The CDR3 DNA sequence: TGCGCCAGCAGCTTGGGGCAAGCAGATACGCAGTATTTT. Protein product: CASSLGQADTQYF.

The V call is TRBV14, the J call TRBJ1-2; maybe TRBD1 (5 bases). The V end lost 0 bases, the J end lost 8 bases, and 10 bases lay between the germline ends. Germline CDR1 is SGHDN and CDR2 is FVKESK. CDR3 length equals 13 residues. Written as DNA, the CDR3 is TGTGCCAGCAGCCAAGACAGGGTAAACGGCTACACCTTC. Translating it yields CASSQDRVNGYTF.

The genes are TRBV5-4 and TRBJ2-5, with 12 bases fitting TRBD2. Trimming cost V 0 bases and J 6 bases; bases outside gene matches: 9. The CDR3 extends over 17 amino acids. Germline CDR1 and CDR2: SGHNT and YYREEE (reference sequence). The CDR3 DNA is TGTGCCAGCAGCTTGGGTCTAGCGGGGGGGCCTCTGAAGACCCAGTACTTC. The encoded protein is CASSLGLAGGPLKTQYF.

Here the CDR3 reads CASSLGNQGREPQHF. The CDR3 DNA reads TGTGCCAGCTCACTTGGGAACCAGGGGAGGGAGCCCCAGCATTTT. J is TRBJ1-5 and V is TRBV18; tentatively, D is TRBD1 (6 bases). Germline CDR1 reads KGHSH; CDR2 reads LQKENI. The CDR3 loop spans 15 amino acids. V was trimmed by 4 bases and J by 8 bases, leaving 18 bases between them. Full variable domain (missing parts from reference TRBV18 and TRBJ1-5): NAGVMQNPRHLVRRRGQEARLRCSPMKGHSHVYWYRQLPEEGLKFMVYLQKENIIDESGMPKERFSAEFPKEGPSILRIQQVVRGDSAAYFCASSLGNQGREPQHFGDGTRLSIL.

The rearrangement uses TRBV7-9 and TRBJ1-4; weak D call: TRBD1 (6 bases). Germline CDR1 and CDR2: SEHNR and FQNEAQ (reference sequence). This CDR3 contains 16 residues. Trimming took off 2 bases at V and 8 bases at J, with 18 bases between the two ends. The CDR3 DNA reads TGTGCCAGCAGCTTAATTCGCGAACAGGGACACGAAAAACTGTTTTTT. It specifies CASSLIREQGHEKLFF.

V gene TRBV5-1 combines with J gene TRBJ1-4; D gene unclear. Germline V lookup: CDR1 SGHRS, CDR2 YFSETQ. The V gene lost 1 base and the J gene lost 8 bases, with 6 bases spanning the gap. The CDR3 loop spans 12 amino acids. In nucleotides, the CDR3 is TGCGCCAGCAGCTTGAACGAGGAAAAACTGTTTTTT. This encodes CASSLNEEKLFF.

This sequence joins TRBV28 and TRBJ2-1, with TRBD2 matching 11 bases. Germline assignment: CDR1 MDHEN and CDR2 SYDVKM. The CDR3 consists of 15 residues. J was trimmed by 6 bases and V by 3 bases; bases with no gene match: 4. CDR3 sequence reads: CASSFVAGGRNEQFF. In DNA, the CDR3 is TGTGCCAGCAGTTTTGTAGCGGGGGGGCGCAATGAGCAGTTCTTC.

V and J are TRBV3-1 (or the pseudogene TRBV3-2) and TRBJ1-5, with D uncertain. The CDR3 runs to 15 residues. Trimming pared 0 bases from V and 2 bases from J, leaving 8 bases between. Germline CDR1 is LGHDT and CDR2 is YNNKEL (reference sequence). CDR3 sequence (DNA): TGTGCCAGCAGCCAAGATTCTACAGGCAATCAGCCCCAGCATTTT. Translating gives CASSQDSTGNQPQHF.